The present entry profiles one TCR beta chain with its context. The antigen remains unidentified. This sample was taken from a study of T-cell memory formation after mild COVID-19. Study observations and caveats: Prior to infection, memory already included some responding clones, suggesting cross-reactive memory joined.

TCR alpha and TCR beta cDNA libraries carrying sample barcodes and UMIs were produced by 5'RACE using constant-segment primers. One entry per CDR3 protein results from TCRdb running MiXCR on the 5' RACE reads. This table holds some 64,000 distinct CDR3 sequences, over 8.5% found once. The CDR3 totals 14 residues. V was shortened by 2 bases and J by 4 bases, with 12 bases between the two germline ends. The germline CDR1 and CDR2 sequences are SGHRS and YFSETQ. This chain uses TRBV5-1 with TRBJ1-1; D might be TRBD1 (5 bases). This clonotype was obtained from a man younger than 30 who had mild COVID-19 (a few samples of this study predate the infection). Cell type and time point are not known. The specimen was PBMCs or a T cell subset sorted from them (not recorded which). The CDR3 region is CASSFSVGGTEAFF. The CDR3 nucleotides are TGCGCCAGCAGCTTTTCAGTCGGGGGCACTGAAGCTTTCTTT.